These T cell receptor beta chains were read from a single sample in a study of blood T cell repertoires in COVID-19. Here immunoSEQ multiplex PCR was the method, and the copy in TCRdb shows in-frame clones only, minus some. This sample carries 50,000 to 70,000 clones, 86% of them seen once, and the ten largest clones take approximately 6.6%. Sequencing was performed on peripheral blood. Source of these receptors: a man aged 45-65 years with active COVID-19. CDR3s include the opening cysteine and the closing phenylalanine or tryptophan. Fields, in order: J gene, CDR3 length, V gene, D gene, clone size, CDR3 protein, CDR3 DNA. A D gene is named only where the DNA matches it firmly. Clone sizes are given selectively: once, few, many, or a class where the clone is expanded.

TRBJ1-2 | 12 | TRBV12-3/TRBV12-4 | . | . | CASNDRNYGYTF | TGTGCCAGCAATGACAGGAACTATGGCTACACCTTC
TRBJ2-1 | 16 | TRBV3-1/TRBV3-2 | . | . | CASSQVRGSSYNEQFF | TGTGCCAGCAGCCAAGTAAGGGGGAGCTCCTACAATGAGCAGTTCTTC
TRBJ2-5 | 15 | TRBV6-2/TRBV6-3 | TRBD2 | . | CASSSPAGGRETQYF | TGTGCCAGCAGTTCCCCGGCGGGGGGAAGGGAGACCCAGTACTTC
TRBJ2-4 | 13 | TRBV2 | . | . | CANSEVAKNIQYF | TGTGCCAATAGCGAAGTAGCCAAAAACATTCAGTACTTC
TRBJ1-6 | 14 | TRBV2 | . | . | CASSVAGYNSPLHF | TGTGCCAGCAGTGTGGCAGGTTACAATTCACCCCTCCACTTT
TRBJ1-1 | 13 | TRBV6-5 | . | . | CASSRDSAGEAFF | TGTGCCAGCAGCCGGGACTCGGCAGGTGAAGCTTTCTTT
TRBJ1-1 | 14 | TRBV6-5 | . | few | CASSRHGGDTEAFF | TGTGCCAGCAGTCGTCATGGGGGCGACACTGAAGCTTTCTTT
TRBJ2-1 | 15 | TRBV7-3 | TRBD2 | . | CASSFRSGDYNEQFF | TGTGCCAGCAGCTTCCGAAGCGGGGACTACAATGAGCAGTTCTTC
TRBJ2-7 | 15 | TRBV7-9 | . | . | CASSLEGGPSYEQYF | TGTGCCAGCAGCTTAGAAGGCGGTCCTTCCTACGAGCAGTACTTC
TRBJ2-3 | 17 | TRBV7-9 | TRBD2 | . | CASSIQRTSGRTDTQYF | TGTGCCAGCAGCATCCAAAGGACTAGCGGGAGGACGGATACGCAGTATTTT
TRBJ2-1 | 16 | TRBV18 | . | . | CASSPPGRGTYNEQFF | TGTGCCAGCTCCCCGCCGGGCAGGGGAACCTACAATGAGCAGTTCTTC
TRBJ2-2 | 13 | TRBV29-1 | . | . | CSVKQGRSGELFF | TGCAGCGTGAAACAGGGGAGGAGCGGGGAGCTGTTTTTT
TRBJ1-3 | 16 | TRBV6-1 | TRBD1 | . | CASSEFWKGGWNTIYF | TGTGCCAGCAGTGAATTCTGGAAAGGGGGCTGGAACACCATATATTTT
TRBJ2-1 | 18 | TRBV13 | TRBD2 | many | CASSLELNRASGYNEQFF | TGTGCCAGCAGCTTAGAGCTAAATAGGGCTAGCGGCTACAATGAGCAGTTCTTC
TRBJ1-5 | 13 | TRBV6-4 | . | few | CASSGGENQPQHF | TGTGCCAGCAGTGGGGGAGAGAATCAGCCCCAGCATTTT
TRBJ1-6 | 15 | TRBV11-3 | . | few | CASSLRGTANSPLHF | TGTGCCAGCAGCTTGAGGGGGACGGCGAATTCACCCCTCCACTTT
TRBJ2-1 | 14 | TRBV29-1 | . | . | CSVVGGEYYNEQFF | TGCAGCGTTGTCGGCGGCGAATACTACAATGAGCAGTTCTTC
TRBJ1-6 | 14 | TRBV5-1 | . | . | CASSKTSVDSPLHF | TGCGCCAGCAGCAAGACTTCTGTTGATTCACCCCTCCACTTT
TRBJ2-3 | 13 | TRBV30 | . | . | CAWLAGSTDTQYF | TGTGCCTGGCTGGCAGGTAGCACAGATACGCAGTATTTT
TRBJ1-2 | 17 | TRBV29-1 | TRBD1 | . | CSAAVGTGIGLRSGYTF | TGCAGCGCAGCGGTTGGGACAGGGATAGGCCTACGTTCTGGCTACACCTTC
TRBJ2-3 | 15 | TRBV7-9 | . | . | CASSKSSASTDTQYF | TGTGCCAGCAGCAAAAGTAGCGCGTCCACAGATACGCAGTATTTT
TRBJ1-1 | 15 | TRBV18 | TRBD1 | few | CASSPSRQGPTEAFF | TGTGCCAGCTCGCCGAGTCGACAGGGACCAACTGAAGCTTTCTTT
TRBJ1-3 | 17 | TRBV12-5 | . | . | CASGSPGRRVLGNTIYF | TGTGCTAGTGGTTCACCAGGGCGTAGGGTGTTAGGAAACACCATATATTTT
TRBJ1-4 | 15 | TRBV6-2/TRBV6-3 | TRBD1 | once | CASSPMDRGYEKLFF | TGTGCCAGCAGTCCGATGGACAGGGGGTATGAAAAACTGTTTTTT
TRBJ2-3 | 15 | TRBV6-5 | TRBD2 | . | CASSYSKASGRARYF | TGTGCCAGCAGTTACTCGAAAGCTAGCGGGAGGGCACGGTATTTT
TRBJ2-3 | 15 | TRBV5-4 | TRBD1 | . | CASSRGQPGTDTQYF | TGTGCCAGCAGCAGGGGACAGCCAGGCACAGATACGCAGTATTTT
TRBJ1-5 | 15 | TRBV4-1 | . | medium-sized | CASSQGPRGNQPQHF | TGCGCCAGCAGCCAAGGACCCCGGGGCAATCAGCCCCAGCATTTT
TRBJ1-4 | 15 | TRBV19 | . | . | CASSIVGATNEKLFF | TGTGCCAGTAGTATTGTCGGGGCAACTAATGAAAAACTGTTTTTT
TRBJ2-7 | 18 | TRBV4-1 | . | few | CASSQDGVGNRDPYEQYF | TGCGCCAGCAGCCAAGATGGAGTAGGGAACAGGGATCCCTACGAGCAGTACTTC
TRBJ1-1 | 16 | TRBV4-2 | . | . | CASSQVSGGANTEAFF | TGTGCCAGCAGCCAAGTAAGCGGGGGTGCGAACACTGAAGCTTTCTTT
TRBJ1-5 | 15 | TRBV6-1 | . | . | CASSEVREGSWPQHF | TGTGCCAGCAGTGAAGTGAGAGAGGGATCCTGGCCCCAGCATTTT
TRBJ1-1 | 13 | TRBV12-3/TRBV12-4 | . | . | CASSPGYPAEAFF | TGTGCCAGCAGCCCAGGGTATCCAGCTGAAGCTTTCTTT
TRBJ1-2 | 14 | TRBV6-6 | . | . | CASWGGEGPYGYTF | TGTGCCAGCTGGGGGGGGGAGGGCCCCTATGGCTACACCTTC
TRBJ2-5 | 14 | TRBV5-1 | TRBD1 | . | CASSTGTAQETQYF | TGCGCCAGCAGCACGGGGACAGCTCAAGAGACCCAGTACTTC
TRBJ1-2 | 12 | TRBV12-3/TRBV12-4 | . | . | CASSKTGYGYTF | TGTGCCAGCAGTAAAACAGGATATGGCTACACCTTC
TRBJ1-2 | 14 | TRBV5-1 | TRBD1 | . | CASSRDRDRDGYTF | TGCGCCAGCAGCCGAGACAGGGATCGGGATGGCTACACCTTC